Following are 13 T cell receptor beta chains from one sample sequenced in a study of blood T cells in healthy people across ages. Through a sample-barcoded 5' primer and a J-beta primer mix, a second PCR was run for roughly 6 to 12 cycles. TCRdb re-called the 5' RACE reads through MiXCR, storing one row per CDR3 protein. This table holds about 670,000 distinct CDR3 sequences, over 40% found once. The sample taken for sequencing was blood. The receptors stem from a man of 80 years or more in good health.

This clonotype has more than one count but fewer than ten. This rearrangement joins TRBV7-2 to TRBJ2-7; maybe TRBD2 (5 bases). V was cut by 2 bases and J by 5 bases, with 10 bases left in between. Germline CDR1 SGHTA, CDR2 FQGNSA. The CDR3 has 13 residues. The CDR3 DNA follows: TGTGCCAGCAGCTTATCTAGCCCCCACGAGCAGTACTTC. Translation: CASSLSSPHEQYF.

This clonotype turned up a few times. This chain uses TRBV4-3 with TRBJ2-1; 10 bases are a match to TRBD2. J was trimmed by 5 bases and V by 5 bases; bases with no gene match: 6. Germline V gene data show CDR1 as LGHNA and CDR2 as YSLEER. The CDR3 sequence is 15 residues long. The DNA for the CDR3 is TGCGCCAGCAGCGAAAGCGGGAGGGCCGACAATGAGCAGTTCTTC. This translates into CASSESGRADNEQFF.

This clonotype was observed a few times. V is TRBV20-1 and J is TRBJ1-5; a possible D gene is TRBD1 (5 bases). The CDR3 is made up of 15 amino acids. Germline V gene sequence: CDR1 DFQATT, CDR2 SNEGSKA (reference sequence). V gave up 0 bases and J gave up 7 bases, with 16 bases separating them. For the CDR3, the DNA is TGCAGTGCTAGAGATCCAGGGAACCTTTACCAGCCCCAGCATTTT. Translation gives CSARDPGNLYQPQHF.

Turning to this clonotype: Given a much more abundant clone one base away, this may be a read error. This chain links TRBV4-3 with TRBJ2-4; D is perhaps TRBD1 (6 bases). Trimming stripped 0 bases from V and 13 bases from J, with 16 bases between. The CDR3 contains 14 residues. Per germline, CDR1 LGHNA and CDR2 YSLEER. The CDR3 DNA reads TGCGCCAGCAGCCAAGATATGGGGGCGAATGAGCAGTACTTC. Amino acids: CASSQDMGANEQYF.

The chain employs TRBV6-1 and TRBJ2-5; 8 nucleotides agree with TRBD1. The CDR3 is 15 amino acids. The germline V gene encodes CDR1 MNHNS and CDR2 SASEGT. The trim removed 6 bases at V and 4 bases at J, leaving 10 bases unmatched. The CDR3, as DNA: TGTGCCAGCAGCTCAGGGGGCACTGGAAGAGAGACCCAGTACTTC. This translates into CASSSGGTGRETQYF.

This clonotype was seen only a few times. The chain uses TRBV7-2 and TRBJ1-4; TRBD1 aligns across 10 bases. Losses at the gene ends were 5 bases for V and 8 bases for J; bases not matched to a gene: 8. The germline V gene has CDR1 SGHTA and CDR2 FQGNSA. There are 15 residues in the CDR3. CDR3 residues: CASSPQGQGREKLFF. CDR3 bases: TGTGCCAGCAGCCCCCAGGGACAGGGGCGAGAAAAACTGTTTTTT.

The CDR3 nucleotides are TGTGCCAGCAGCCTCCGGACAGGGCCCCAGCATTTT. Translating gives CASSLRTGPQHF. The chain employs TRBV7-2 and TRBJ1-5, with TRBD1 matching over 7 bases. The CDR3 sequence is 12 residues long. The ends lost 5 bases at V and 9 bases at J; junction bases unmatched: 4. Germline CDR1 reads SGHTA; CDR2 reads FQGNSA.

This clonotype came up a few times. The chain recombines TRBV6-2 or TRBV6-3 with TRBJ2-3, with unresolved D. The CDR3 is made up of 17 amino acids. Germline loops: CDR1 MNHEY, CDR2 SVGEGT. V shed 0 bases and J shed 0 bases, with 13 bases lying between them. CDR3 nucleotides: TGTGCCAGCAGTTACTCGACTGGGGAAGGAAGCACAGATACGCAGTATTTT. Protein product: CASSYSTGEGSTDTQYF.

This CDR3 reads CASSYSQGGNTEAFF. The DNA for the CDR3 is TGTGCCAGCAGTTACTCACAGGGGGGGAACACTGAAGCTTTCTTT. The chain has TRBV6-5 and TRBJ1-1, with 8 bases matching TRBD1. V shed 0 bases, J shed 1 base, and the junction held 1 base outside the gene matches. The CDR3 sequence is 15 residues long. Germline V gene lookup returns CDR1 MNHEY and CDR2 SVGAGI.

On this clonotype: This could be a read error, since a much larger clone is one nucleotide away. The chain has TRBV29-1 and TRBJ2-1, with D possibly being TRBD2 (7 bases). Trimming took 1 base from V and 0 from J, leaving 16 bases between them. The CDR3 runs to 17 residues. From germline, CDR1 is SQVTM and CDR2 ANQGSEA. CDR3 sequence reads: CSVEGGASGGSYNEQFF. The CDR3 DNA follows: TGCAGCGTTGAAGGGGGGGCTAGCGGAGGCTCCTACAATGAGCAGTTCTTC.

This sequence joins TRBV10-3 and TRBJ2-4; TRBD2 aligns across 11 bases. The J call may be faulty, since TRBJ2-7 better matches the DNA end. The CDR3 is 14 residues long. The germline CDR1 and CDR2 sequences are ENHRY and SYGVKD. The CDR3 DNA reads TGTGCCATCAGTGGTAGCGGGAGGGCCCACGAGCAGTACTTC. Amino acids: CAISGSGRAHEQYF.

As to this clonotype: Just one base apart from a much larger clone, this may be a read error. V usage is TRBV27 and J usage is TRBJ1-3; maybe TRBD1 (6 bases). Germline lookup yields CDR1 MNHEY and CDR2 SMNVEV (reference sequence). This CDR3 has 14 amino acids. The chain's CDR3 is CASSLRGPGTTIYF. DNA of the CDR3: TGTGCCAGCAGTTTACGGGGGCCTGGAACCACCATATATTTT.

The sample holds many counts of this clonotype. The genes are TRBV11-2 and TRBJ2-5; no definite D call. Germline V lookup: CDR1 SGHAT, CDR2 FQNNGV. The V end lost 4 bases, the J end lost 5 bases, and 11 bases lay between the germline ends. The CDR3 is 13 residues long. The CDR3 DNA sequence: TGTGCCAGCAGCTCCGGGCCGAGGGAGACCCAGTACTTC. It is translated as CASSSGPRETQYF.